The rows below give T cell receptor beta chains drawn from one sample of a study of OX40 agonist ivuxolimab in advanced cancers. The data were produced by immunoSEQ multiplex PCR, yet TCRdb's version contains in-frame clones alone and is incomplete. The sample shows tens of thousands of clones, about 90% of them seen only once. The sequencing here drew on CD4+ or CD8+ T cells sorted from blood, taken in a trial of the OX40 agonist ivuxolimab. All receptors come from an adult with an advanced solid tumor such as melanoma, head and neck, liver or kidney cancer. The CDR3 runs from the conserved cysteine through the conserved F or W.

TRBJ1-1	TRBV28	CASSPRGEGTEAFF
TRBJ2-7	TRBV6-5	CASSAGVGPTYEQYF
TRBJ2-5	TRBV15	CAITPGTGGLETQYF
TRBJ1-5	TRBV6-5	CASSDSGTNDLFWHF
TRBJ2-2	TRBV7-8	CASSAPGGNTGELFF
TRBJ2-2	TRBV2	CASRETPRINTGELFF
TRBJ2-7	TRBV27	CASRPGTGRIYEQYF
TRBJ2-7	TRBV7-9	CASSRSLGGHYEQYF
TRBJ2-2	TRBV6-5	CASRPLQGFGELFF
TRBJ2-5	TRBV6-5	CASATLRGEAQYF
TRBJ2-5	TRBV7-9	CASSPPSRGARETQYF
TRBJ2-1	TRBV29-1	CSVDPLGHNEQFF
TRBJ2-7	TRBV4-2	CASSQGASETYEQYF
TRBJ2-7	TRBV29-1	CSVGTGGTYEQYF
TRBJ2-1	TRBV27	CASSFGGPEQFF
TRBJ2-7	TRBV29-1	CSVEPGQGTYEQYF
TRBJ1-1	TRBV19	CASSARHRGANTEAFF
TRBJ2-3	TRBV27	CASSLLGRGPDTQYF
TRBJ1-1	TRBV5-1	CASSLVDSGEAFF
TRBJ2-3	TRBV7-6	CASSSSRQGADTQYF
TRBJ1-4	TRBV15	CATSEGMGEKLFF